This note documents a single T cell receptor (beta chain) sequence. The ends were cut back, 5 bases at V and 0 bases at J, with 8 bases in the middle. Per the germline V gene, CDR1 is GTSNPN and CDR2 is SVGIG (reference sequence). The CDR3 extends over 14 amino acids. These data belong to a study of blood T cell repertoires in COVID-19. As for the study in general: PBMCs, B-cell-depleted T cells, or T cells were the source of the cDNA or gDNA that made up the material.

Assignments of participants to cohorts depended upon their own reported clinical history. In the source study's methods: Nucleated cell counts were estimated from reference gene primer amplification. Only in-frame clones appear in the TCRdb table, and some are missing; sequencing was by immunoSEQ multiplex PCR. D and trimming were read from the DNA, whereas the V and J calls and clone size are those reported in that table. The sample lists about 230,000 clones; approximately 89% were seen once. The clonotype comes from a woman in her thirties or forties with acute COVID-19. The sample taken for sequencing was PBMCs or T cells enriched from blood (not recorded which). This sequence joins TRBV30 and TRBJ1-6; D possibly corresponds to TRBD1 (6 bases). This CDR3 is CAWADSSYNSPLHF. The CDR3, as DNA: TGTGCCTGGGCGGACAGCTCCTATAATTCACCCCTCCACTTT.